This entry lists 26 T cell receptor beta chains sequenced from one sample in a study of vaccination effects on CD4 cells after COVID-19. Antigen specificity for these receptors is unknown. Measured with immunoSEQ multiplex PCR; TCRdb has only the in-frame clones, and not every one. This table has fewer than 40,000 clones, about 72% appearing once. ViraFEST assay sequencing came after antigen-specific CD4+ T cells were expanded with viral peptide pools. Following a roughly ten-day culture, CD4+ T cells were purified. The sequenced sample was CD4+ T cells from PBMCs cultured with HCoV-229E spike peptides, obtained before COVID-19 vaccination. The receptors here all came from a human donor who received a COVID-19 vaccine.

This clone is labeled medium-sized. This rearrangement joins TRBV2 to TRBJ2-7; TRBD1 agrees at 9 bases. V was pared by 8 bases and J by 3 bases, with 5 bases of the junction left unmatched. Germline V gene data show CDR1 as SNHLY and CDR2 as FYNNEI. The CDR3 is made up of 13 amino acids. CDR3 residues: CASGGTGSYEQYF. The CDR3 DNA reads TGTGCCAGCGGAGGGACAGGGAGCTACGAGCAGTACTTC.

The V and J genes are TRBV2 and TRBJ2-7; 9 nucleotides match TRBD1. V lost 7 bases to trimming and J lost 1 base; unmatched junction nucleotides: 5. This CDR3 is built from 14 residues. CDR1 and CDR2 (germline): SNHLY, FYNNEI. The CDR3 region has the DNA TGTGCCAGCAAACGGACAGGGGCGTCCTACGAGCAGTACTTC. This sequence encodes CASKRTGASYEQYF.

The table lists this clone with a few counts. The rearrangement joins TRBV6-2 or TRBV6-3 to TRBJ1-6; no definite D call. Germline loops: CDR1 MNHEY, CDR2 SVGEGT. The V gene lost 2 bases and the J gene lost 2 bases, with 7 bases spanning the gap. This CDR3 comprises 15 residues. The CDR3 protein is CASSYGSTYNSPLHF. In DNA form, the CDR3 reads TGTGCCAGCAGTTACGGGAGCACCTATAATTCACCCCTCCACTTT.

The gene calls are TRBV3-1 (or the pseudogene TRBV3-2) and TRBJ2-5; D uncertain. Trimming took off 3 bases at V and 3 bases at J, with 8 bases between the two ends. There are 13 residues in the CDR3. The V gene's germline CDR1 is LGHDT and CDR2 YNNKEL (reference sequence). CDR3 protein: CASSQAIKETQYF. In DNA form, the CDR3 reads TGTGCCAGCAGCCAGGCGATTAAAGAGACCCAGTACTTC.

The chain joins TRBV7-2 to TRBJ2-5, with D maybe TRBD1 (6 bases). Trimming stripped 4 bases from V and 1 base from J, with 7 bases between. Germline V CDR1 and CDR2: SGHTA, FQGNSA. The CDR3 covers 13 residues. CDR3 loop: CASSYRVQETQYF. The CDR3 DNA follows: TGTGCCAGCAGCTACAGGGTCCAAGAGACCCAGTACTTC.

The chain has TRBV20-1 and TRBJ1-1; D call uncertain. Germline CDR1 is DFQATT and CDR2 is SNEGSKA (reference sequence). The germline V and J ends were trimmed by 3 bases and 6 bases, with 5 bases remaining between them. The CDR3 is 10 amino acids. CDR3 protein: CSASVPEAFF. CDR3 nucleotide sequence: TGCAGTGCTAGTGTGCCTGAAGCTTTCTTT.

The chain couples TRBV15 to TRBJ2-7; D may match TRBD1 or TRBD2 (5 bases each). V was clipped by 0 bases and J by 6 bases, with 9 bases between them. The CDR3 contains 13 residues. The germline CDR1 and CDR2 sequences are LNHNV and YYDKDF (reference sequence). CDR3 in amino acids: CATSRDRGREQYF. CDR3 nucleotide sequence: TGTGCCACCAGCAGAGATCGGGGCCGCGAGCAGTACTTC.

This rearrangement joins TRBV24-1 to TRBJ1-1; perhaps TRBD1 as D (6 bases). V was shortened by 4 bases and J by 8 bases, with 13 bases between the two germline ends. The CDR3 covers 13 residues. The germline CDR1 and CDR2 sequences are KGHDR and SFDVKD. CDR3 region: CATSDPTGPEAFF. Written as DNA, the CDR3 is TGTGCCACCAGTGACCCAACAGGGCCCGAAGCTTTCTTT.

J is TRBJ1-1 and V is TRBV3-1 (or the pseudogene TRBV3-2); D is unclear. Germline CDR1 and CDR2: LGHDT and YNNKEL (reference sequence). The V gene lost 1 base and the J gene lost 0 bases, with 6 bases spanning the gap. This CDR3 comprises 14 residues. CDR3 sequence: CASSQGPVNTEAFF. The CDR3 DNA follows: TGTGCCAGCAGCCAAGGTCCGGTGAACACTGAAGCTTTCTTT.

The chain employs TRBV6-7 and TRBJ1-6, with D possibly being TRBD1 (5 bases). TRBV6-7 is classed as an ORF, of uncertain function. This CDR3 comprises 18 residues. The germline V and J ends were trimmed by 5 bases and 5 bases, with 22 bases remaining between them. The CDR3 protein is CASSRLPSSGTNNSPLHF. The CDR3 DNA reads as TGTGCCAGCAGTCGCCTCCCTTCCTCCGGGACTAATAATTCACCCCTCCACTTT.

A note on this clone: Other nucleotide sequences from this sample produce the same CDR3. V gene TRBV2 combines with J gene TRBJ1-4; TRBD1 matches at 7 bases. V was clipped by 8 bases and J by 0 bases; unmatched bases: 6. Germline V gene data show CDR1 as SNHLY and CDR2 as FYNNEI. The CDR3 length is 15 residues. CDR3 region: CASSAQGATNEKLFF. The CDR3 DNA follows: TGTGCCAGCTCGGCCCAGGGGGCAACTAATGAAAAACTGTTTTTT.

This clone has only a few counts. The chain has TRBV10-3 and TRBJ1-2; D unresolved. The V gene lost 0 bases and the J gene lost 3 bases, with 8 bases spanning the gap. There are 14 residues in the CDR3. Germline CDR1 reads ENHRY; CDR2 reads SYGVKD. In DNA form, the CDR3 reads TGTGCCATCAGTGAGTCTGGAGACTACTATGGCTACACCTTC. This codes for CAISESGDYYGYTF.

This clone was seen a handful of times. The V and J genes are TRBV4-1 and TRBJ1-2; D uncertain. Germline V CDR1 and CDR2: MGHRA, YSYEKL. The germline V and J ends were trimmed by 0 bases and 5 bases, with 13 bases remaining between them. The CDR3 is 15 residues long. The chain's CDR3 is CASSQDFGQAYGYTF. CDR3 nucleotides: TGCGCCAGCAGCCAAGATTTTGGGCAAGCTTATGGCTACACCTTC.

This clone has just one count. V usage is TRBV28 and J usage is TRBJ1-4; D unresolved. This CDR3 has 16 amino acids. V lost 3 bases and J 6 bases, leaving 17 bases between the germline ends. From germline, CDR1 is MDHEN and CDR2 SYDVKM. CDR3 sequence: CASSFFLGQRDEKLFF. CDR3 in DNA: TGTGCCAGCAGTTTCTTTCTCGGTCAGCGCGATGAAAAACTGTTTTTT.

The chain has TRBV9 and TRBJ2-3, with a tentative D call TRBD2 (5 bases). This CDR3 region has 16 residues. In germline, CDR1 is SGDLS, CDR2 YYNGEE. V was shortened by 4 bases and J by 0 bases, with 15 bases between the two germline ends. The CDR3 loop is CASSLGNPPSTDTQYF. For the CDR3, the DNA is TGTGCCAGCAGCCTCGGGAATCCACCTAGCACAGATACGCAGTATTTT.

V is TRBV7-2 and J is TRBJ1-3; TRBD1 is a possible D gene (6 bases). V lost 4 bases, J lost 4 bases, and 14 bases lay in between. The CDR3 covers 15 residues. Germline CDR1 SGHTA, CDR2 FQGNSA. CDR3 loop: CASSWMGAGGNTIYF. CDR3 nucleotides: TGTGCCAGCAGCTGGATGGGGGCGGGAGGAAACACCATATATTTT.

This clone was seen only a few times. The chain employs TRBV7-9 and TRBJ1-2; the D gene is possibly TRBD1 (5 bases). The length of the CDR3 is 16 residues. Germline CDR1 and CDR2: SEHNR and FQNEAQ (reference sequence). V lost 5 bases and J 0 bases, leaving 16 bases between the germline ends. The CDR3 protein is CASSTGRQSANYGYTF. DNA of the CDR3: TGTGCCAGCAGCACCGGTCGACAGAGCGCTAACTATGGCTACACCTTC.

The chain joins TRBV30 to TRBJ2-7, with D possibly TRBD2 on 7 matching bases. The CDR3 length is 14 residues. Looked up from germline, CDR1 is GTSNPN and CDR2 is SVGIG (reference sequence). V shed 2 bases and J shed 1 base, with 12 bases lying between them. CDR3 sequence reads: CAWSLRGGSYEQYF. CDR3 in DNA: TGTGCCTGGAGTTTAAGGGGGGGGTCCTACGAGCAGTACTTC.

The V call is TRBV30, the J call TRBJ2-5, with D unresolved. V lost 2 bases, J lost 4 bases, and 8 bases lay in between. This CDR3 spans 12 amino acids. Germline V CDR1 and CDR2: GTSNPN, SVGIG (reference sequence). This CDR3 reads CAWSPTLETQYF. The CDR3 DNA reads as TGTGCCTGGAGTCCAACTCTAGAGACCCAGTACTTC.

V gene TRBV19 combines with J gene TRBJ2-5; D is perhaps TRBD1 (5 bases). The CDR3 runs to 14 residues. Germline assignment: CDR1 LNHDA and CDR2 SQIVND (reference sequence). Trimming took 5 bases from V and 5 from J, leaving 15 bases between them. The CDR3 sequence is CASSSGLNVETQYF. The DNA for the CDR3 is TGTGCCAGTAGTTCAGGGTTAAATGTGGAGACCCAGTACTTC.

This clone was counted only a few times. The V gene is TRBV3-1 (or the pseudogene TRBV3-2), the J gene TRBJ2-7; D gene unclear. The ends were cut back, 1 base at V and 5 bases at J, with 15 bases in the middle. This CDR3 has 15 amino acids. CDR1 and CDR2 (germline): LGHDT, YNNKEL (reference sequence). The CDR3 DNA sequence: TGTGCCAGCAGCCAAGCCCTGGGTGTAACGAACGAGCAGTACTTC. Protein: CASSQALGVTNEQYF.

This sequence joins TRBV27 and TRBJ1-3; no clear D. Per germline, CDR1 MNHEY and CDR2 SMNVEV (reference sequence). The CDR3 length is 16 residues. V was cut by 5 bases and J by 0 bases, with 14 bases left in between. DNA of the CDR3: TGTGCCAGCAGTCCCACCTACCGCGACTCTGGAAACACCATATATTTT. It specifies CASSPTYRDSGNTIYF.

The chain has TRBV4-2 and TRBJ1-2, with D maybe TRBD1 (5 bases). The CDR3 is made up of 16 amino acids. Trimming cost V 0 bases and J 5 bases, with 16 bases left between them. Germline CDR1 reads LGHNA; CDR2 reads YNFKEQ. CDR3 residues: CASSQDFLPGWYGYTF. CDR3 coding DNA: TGTGCCAGCAGCCAAGATTTCCTCCCAGGGTGGTATGGCTACACCTTC.

This clone has more than one count but fewer than ten. The genes are TRBV6-5 and TRBJ1-5, with D possibly being TRBD1 (6 bases). Germline CDR1 MNHEY, CDR2 SVGAGI. The CDR3 consists of 14 residues. V was cut by 7 bases and J by 4 bases, with 14 bases left in between. The CDR3 nucleotides are TGTGCCAGCACTGGTTGGGGGCGGAATCAGCCCCAGCATTTT. Residues: CASTGWGRNQPQHF.

This clone was seen a single time. The CDR3 spells CAIRGGQNQETQYF. The CDR3 DNA sequence: TGTGCCATCAGGGGGGGACAGAACCAAGAGACCCAGTACTTC. The chain recombines TRBV10-3 with TRBJ2-5; the D gene is possibly TRBD1 (7 bases). The CDR3 loop spans 14 amino acids. Between the trimmed V and J ends, which lost 6 bases and 0 bases, there was a span of 11 bases. CDR1 is ENHRY and CDR2 is SYGVKD in the germline V gene.

The gene calls are TRBV30 and TRBJ1-4; D is unresolved. V shed 3 bases and J shed 3 bases, with 8 bases lying between them. The length of the CDR3 is 13 residues. In germline, CDR1 is GTSNPN, CDR2 SVGIG (reference sequence). CDR3 nucleotide sequence: TGTGCCTGGAGAGGGAGACCTAATGAAAAACTGTTTTTT. This translates into CAWRGRPNEKLFF.